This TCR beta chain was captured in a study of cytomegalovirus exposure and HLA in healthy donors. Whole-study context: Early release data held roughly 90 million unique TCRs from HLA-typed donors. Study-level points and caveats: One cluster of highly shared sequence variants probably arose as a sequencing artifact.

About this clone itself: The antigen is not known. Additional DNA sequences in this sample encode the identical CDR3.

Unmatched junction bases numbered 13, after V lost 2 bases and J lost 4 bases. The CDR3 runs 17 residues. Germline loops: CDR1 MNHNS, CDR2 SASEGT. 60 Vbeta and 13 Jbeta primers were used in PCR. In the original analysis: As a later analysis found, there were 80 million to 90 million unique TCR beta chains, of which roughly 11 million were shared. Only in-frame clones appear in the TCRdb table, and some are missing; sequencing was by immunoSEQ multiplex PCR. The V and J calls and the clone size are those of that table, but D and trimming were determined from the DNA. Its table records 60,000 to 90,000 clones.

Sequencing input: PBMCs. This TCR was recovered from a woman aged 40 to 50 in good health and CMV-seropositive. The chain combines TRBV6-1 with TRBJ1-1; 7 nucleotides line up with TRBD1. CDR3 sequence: CASSELWTGPAGTEAFF. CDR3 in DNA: TGTGCCAGCAGTGAATTGTGGACAGGACCGGCCGGCACTGAAGCTTTCTTT.